Following are 9 T cell receptor beta chains from one sample sequenced in a study of CD8+ T cells in alopecia areata. Noted treatment: oral pan-JAK inhibitor, 5-10 mg twice daily. cDNA prepared by RNA extraction and subsequent reverse transcription served as the template for sequencing. Profiled with immunoSEQ multiplex PCR; TCRdb holds only in-frame clones, not every one. This repertoire shows a few hundred thousand clones, approximately 72% found once; its top ten account for roughly 1.2%. The sequences come from CD4+ T cells sorted from blood, collected at approximately week 45, from a patient treated with tofacitinib. The receptors were gathered from a human donor with alopecia areata.

This clone was counted only a few times. V usage is TRBV29-1 and J usage is TRBJ1-2; the D gene is possibly TRBD1 (5 bases). The V end lost 6 bases, the J end lost 0 bases, and 17 bases lay between the germline ends. Germline CDR1 SQVTM, CDR2 ANQGSEA. The CDR3 contains 15 residues. DNA of the CDR3: TGCAGCGTGGCCCCCAGACAGATTGCTAACTATGGCTACACCTTC. Its protein is CSVAPRQIANYGYTF.

The chain recombines TRBV7-2 with TRBJ2-1, with D hard to call. Germline V gene data show CDR1 as SGHTA and CDR2 as FQGNSA. The CDR3 is 13 residues long. The V gene lost 0 bases and the J gene lost 6 bases, with 6 bases spanning the gap. Here the CDR3 reads CASSLAHGNEQFF. CDR3 DNA: TGTGCCAGCAGCTTAGCGCATGGCAATGAGCAGTTCTTC.

The chain couples TRBV18 to TRBJ2-1; 10 positions agree with TRBD1. This CDR3 spans 16 amino acids. Germline loops: CDR1 KGHSH, CDR2 LQKENI. J gave up 4 bases and V 0 bases, and 3 bases lay outside the gene matches. CDR3 in DNA: TGTGCCAGCTCACCACCGAGGACAGGGGGGTACAATGAGCAGTTCTTC. Translated, it gives CASSPPRTGGYNEQFF.

The CDR3 DNA reads as TGTGCCAGCAGCTCGGGACTAGCGGGGGGGCAAGAGACCCAGTACTTC. Encoded protein: CASSSGLAGGQETQYF. J is TRBJ2-5 and V is TRBV7-3, with 16 bases lining up with TRBD2. This CDR3 is 16 amino acids long. V shed 4 bases, J shed 2 bases, and the junction held 1 base outside the gene matches. Germline V gives CDR1 SGHTA, CDR2 FQGTGA. Variable domain in full (rest from reference TRBV7-3 and TRBJ2-5): GAGVSQTPSNKVTEKGKYVELRCDPISGHTALYWYRQSLGQGPEFLIYFQGTGAADDSGLPNDRFFAVRPEGSVSTLKIQRTERGDSAVYLCASSSGLAGGQETQYFGPGTRLLVL.

V is TRBV29-1 and J is TRBJ1-1; no clear D. V dropped 2 bases and J dropped 5 bases, with 6 bases sitting between them. The germline V gene has CDR1 SQVTM and CDR2 ANQGSEA. This CDR3 region has 11 residues. In DNA, the CDR3 is TGCAGCGTTGAACTTTATACTGAAGCTTTCTTT. It yields the protein CSVELYTEAFF.

The chain is built from TRBV2 and TRBJ2-7; D unclear. Germline loops: CDR1 SNHLY, CDR2 FYNNEI. Trimming cost V 4 bases and J 6 bases, with 16 bases left between them. The CDR3 has 14 amino acids. In DNA, the CDR3 is TGTGCCAGCAGTGGAAACCTTCGGGCTTCCGAGCAGTACTTC. Translation gives CASSGNLRASEQYF.

The chain combines TRBV5-1 with TRBJ2-3; D gene uncertain. Germline V gene sequence: CDR1 SGHRS, CDR2 YFSETQ. Trimming took off 0 bases at V and 0 bases at J, with 11 bases between the two ends. The CDR3 has 16 amino acids. The CDR3 coding sequence is TGCGCCAGCAGCTTGGTCAGGTCGGGCAGCACAGATACGCAGTATTTT. It specifies CASSLVRSGSTDTQYF.

The V gene is TRBV30, the J gene TRBJ1-2; D is possibly TRBD1 (5 bases). The V end lost 1 base, the J end lost 0 bases, and 12 bases lay between the germline ends. This CDR3 contains 15 residues. Germline V gene lookup returns CDR1 GTSNPN and CDR2 SVGIG (reference sequence). The CDR3 reads CAWSGDGDSNYGYTF. The CDR3, as DNA: TGTGCCTGGAGTGGGGACGGTGATTCTAACTATGGCTACACCTTC.

The chain links TRBV5-4 to TRBJ2-3; D gene ambiguous. Germline CDR1 is SGHNT and CDR2 is YYREEE (reference sequence). The germline V and J ends were trimmed by 1 base and 6 bases, with 12 bases remaining between them. The CDR3 loop spans 14 amino acids. CDR3 bases: TGTGCCAGCAGCTTGATGATCCTCCCTGATACGCAGTATTTT. Its translation: CASSLMILPDTQYF. The full variable domain, completed using reference TRBV5-4 and TRBJ2-3, is ETGVTQSPTHLIKTRGQQVTLRCSSQSGHNTVSWYQQALGQGPQFIFQYYREEENGRGNFPPRFSGLQFPNYSSELNVNALELDDSALYLCASSLMILPDTQYFGPGTRLTVL.